This T cell receptor beta chain appears in the sequencing data of a study of blood T cell repertoires in COVID-19. This CDR3 is built from 16 residues. V shed 2 bases and J shed 0 bases, with 10 bases lying between them. Germline CDR1 reads MDHEN; CDR2 reads SYDVKM. Libraries were prepared by immunoSEQ multiplex PCR; TCRdb keeps only in-frame clonotypes and omits some of them. This sample yields approximately 71,000 clones, of which about 90% are seen a single time; under 6% belongs to the top ten. What was sequenced was peripheral blood. The chain combines TRBV28 with TRBJ2-2; possibly TRBD2 for D (5 bases). The receptor was isolated from a human donor in a cohort sampled during active COVID-19. The CDR3 DNA follows: TGTGCCAGCAGTTTAGAGAGGGCACCGAACACCGGGGAGCTGTTTTTT. Protein: CASSLERAPNTGELFF.